This TCR beta chain was retrieved from a study of blood T cell repertoires in COVID-19. Method: immunoSEQ multiplex PCR; TCRdb's copy keeps in-frame clones and lacks some. Here the sample spans a few hundred thousand clones, under 85% being singletons. CDR1 and CDR2 (germline): WSHSY, SAAADI. V lost 7 bases and J lost 1; bases outside the gene matches: 12. The CDR3 is 16 amino acids. This rearrangement joins TRBV10-2 to TRBJ1-2; 7 bases are shared with TRBD1. The TCR sequence derives from a man aged 25-45 years who had recovered from COVID-19. The sample taken for sequencing was peripheral blood. The CDR3, as DNA: TGCGCCAGCACCGCATCCGGGGACAGCTTTAACTATGGCTACACCTTC. This translates into CASTASGDSFNYGYTF.